These T cell receptor beta chains were read from a single sample in a study of T-cell reconstitution after alpha-beta-depleted transplantation in children. TCRdb passed the PCR reads through MiXCR, listing each CDR3 protein once. The sample comprises about 77,000 distinct CDR3 sequences, over 15% of which are singletons, and 50% to 65% rests with the top ten. The sample in question was PBMCs, mostly from graft donor cells, obtained 360 days after TCRalphabeta/CD19-depleted stem cell transplant. The source is a male patient aged 2 to 9 who had a stem cell transplant for acute lymphoblastic leukemia, so the T cells may come from the graft donor. CDR3s include the opening cysteine and the closing phenylalanine or tryptophan. A D gene is named only where the DNA matches it firmly.

CDR3 length,D gene,V gene,J gene,CDR3 protein
11,-,TRBV29-1,TRBJ2-5,CSVEVVETQYF
16,-,TRBV4-2,TRBJ2-7,CASSQAPPSAPYEQYF
16,TRBD2,TRBV12-3/TRBV12-4,TRBJ2-1,CASSEGGSGTYNEQFF
13,-,TRBV7-8,TRBJ2-5,CATSGARQETQYF
14,-,TRBV5-1,TRBJ2-7,CASSPNADTYEQYF
15,-,TRBV6-1,TRBJ1-1,CASSVNRVKNTEAFF
18,TRBD2,TRBV11-1,TRBJ2-1,CASSHSGRAPPSYNEQFF
15,TRBD2,TRBV5-1,TRBJ2-1,CASSKSGDSYNEQFF
13,-,TRBV6-5,TRBJ2-3,CASSYRGPDTQYF
12,-,TRBV3-1,TRBJ2-5,CASSQDVGGVTF
15,TRBD2,TRBV12-3/TRBV12-4,TRBJ2-1,CANSLSGRLGNEQFF
17,TRBD2,TRBV5-1,TRBJ2-1,CASSWTSGSPTYNEQFF
17,-,TRBV27,TRBJ2-2,CASSFHLGIERTGELFF
14,-,TRBV5-1,TRBJ2-2,CASSQEGWAGELFF
16,TRBD2,TRBV7-2,TRBJ2-7,CASSPNILGGPYEQYF
13,-,TRBV2,TRBJ2-1,CASRRGLHSEQFF